The clone carrying this T cell receptor (beta chain) was counted once. This sample is part of a study of shared clonotypes between healthy human individuals. Using immunoSEQ multiplex PCR, the repertoire was profiled, and TCRdb retains in-frame clones only, with some absent. Of approximately 2,300,000 clones detected, 80% to 95% appear once; the ten largest clones hold around 0.35%. Germline V lookup: CDR1 SGHDT, CDR2 YYEEEE. V was cut by 4 bases and J by 5 bases, with 24 bases left in between. This CDR3 is 17 amino acids long. The material sequenced was naive CD4+ T cells from PBMCs. Subset specified: CD45RA+ positively selected. The chain employs TRBV5-6 and TRBJ1-1, with D possibly matching TRBD1 (5 bases). The receptor was isolated from a man aged 18 to 30 in good health. Some clones in this sample may be carry-over from other donors' samples. The CDR3 region is CASSARGWGRTPTEAFF. CDR3 sequence (DNA): TGTGCCAGCAGCGCCCGGGGTTGGGGCAGGACCCCAACTGAAGCTTTCTTT.